This T cell receptor beta chain was documented in a study of T cell repertoires in cytomegalovirus infection. Study-wide context: Carrying CMV and the relevant HLA type showed in public TCR beta signatures.

This clonotype was observed at least ten times. The antigen remains unidentified. From the reads, TCRdb called clonotypes with MiXCR, one entry per CDR3 protein. The repertoire has roughly 320,000 distinct CDR3 sequences, more than 9% of them found once; the top ten carry around 4%. Study observations and caveats: Identification of carriers of CMV plus the relevant HLA was performed using cumulative public TCR beta family frequency.

There are 19 residues in the CDR3. Germline CDR1 LNHNV, CDR2 YYDKDF (reference sequence). V lost 6 bases to trimming and J lost 1 base; unmatched junction nucleotides: 14. Specimen: PBMCs. The origin of this receptor is a human donor in good health (CMV status not recorded). Some clones in this sample may be carry-over from other donors' samples. This sequence joins TRBV15 and TRBJ2-3, with TRBD2 matching 12 bases. The CDR3 sequence: CATSRTSGKMNLRTDTQYF. The CDR3 DNA is TGTGCCACCAGTAGGACTAGCGGGAAGATGAACCTACGCACAGATACGCAGTATTTT.